This entry concerns a single TCR beta chain. The antigen remains undetermined. Germline loops: CDR1 SGHTA, CDR2 FQGNSA. The CDR3 runs to 16 residues. The V gene end was trimmed by 1 base and the J gene end by 2 bases; junction bases not matched to a gene: 6. Busulfan-fludarabine conditioning, marrow transplant, and cyclophosphamide on days +3 and +4 were administered. This sample was taken from a study of T cells after posttransplantation cyclophosphamide. Assay: immunoSEQ multiplex PCR; the TCRdb copy retains only in-frame clones and omits some. Seen here are around 17,000 clones, around 73% observed once, and the top ten hold around a third. Findings and limits, study-wide: TRB clonality was highly associated with recipient CMV seropositivity and reactivation.

The sample was CD8+ T cells sorted from PBMCs, taken about 1,900 days after a stem cell transplant with posttransplant cyclophosphamide. The origin of this receptor is a female patient in her 40s who received an allogeneic stem cell transplant from a related donor, was CMV-positive, and had no GVHD. Some T cells may be provided by the graft donor. The rearrangement joins TRBV7-2 to TRBJ2-5; 8 bases are shared with TRBD2. The CDR3: CASSLGGLGVQETQYF. For the CDR3, the DNA is TGTGCCAGCAGCTTAGGGGGACTAGGCGTACAAGAGACCCAGTACTTC.